This TCR beta chain was identified in a study of PD-1 blockade in classical Hodgkin lymphoma. The study's findings and limits: No one has yet defined what causes the repertoire differences, which may be disease activity or prior therapy. Prior to therapy, complete responders displayed diversity much like that of newly diagnosed patients. At baseline, newly diagnosed patients reportedly showed less TCR diversity than healthy donors. Only CD4+ TCR diversity, not CD8+, had risen significantly by C4D1.

No patient escaped relapse after autologous stem cell transplantation, and brentuximab vedotin exposure varied. As for this clone: Its antigen is currently unknown.

J gave up 2 bases and V 5 bases, and 18 bases lay outside the gene matches. The germline V gene has CDR1 LNHDA and CDR2 SQIVND (reference sequence). CDR3 length equals 19 residues. Data came from immunoSEQ multiplex PCR; TCRdb stores just in-frame clones and leaves some out. The sample shows 35,000 to 40,000 clones, around 88% of them seen only once. The chain links TRBV19 to TRBJ2-4; 7 bases fit TRBD2. The receptor was isolated from a human donor with classical Hodgkin lymphoma. The specimen comprised peripheral blood mononuclear cells (PBMCs), sampled before the second cycle of nivolumab. CDR3 bases: TGTGCCAGTAGTGGGACTCTCGGCGGGGCGGGGGTAACCAAAAACATTCAGTACTTC. As protein: CASSGTLGGAGVTKNIQYF.